These T cell receptor beta chains were read from a single sample in a study of response to subunit inactivated influenza vaccine. In TCRdb, the RT-PCR reads were re-called with MiXCR into one record per CDR3 protein. The table records 200,000 to 300,000 distinct CDR3 sequences, 10% to 15% of them present only once. The material was non-naive T cells sorted from PBMCs, obtained about 14 days before vaccination. Receptor source: a man aged 45 to 65 who received an inactivated influenza vaccine. Each CDR3 is given with its conserved first and last residue. A D gene is named only where the DNA matches it firmly. Clone size is stated in some rows and not others, as once, few, many or a class when expanded.

>TRBJ1-6|.|.|TRBV4-3
TGCGCCAGCAGCATCTCTTGGGACCAAAAGAATTCACCCCTCCACTTT
CASSISWDQKNSPLHF
>TRBJ2-7|.|many|TRBV6-6
TGTGCCAGCAGCCTGGGGGCCTCCTACGAGCAGTACTTC
CASSLGASYEQYF
>TRBJ2-2|.|.|TRBV9
TGTGCCAGCAGCGTAGAGGGGCGGTCGAACACCGGGGAGCTGTTTTTT
CASSVEGRSNTGELFF
>TRBJ2-1|.|.|TRBV29-1
TGCAGCGTGGGTTTGGGAGTCTTAGCGGATGAGCAGTTCTTC
CSVGLGVLADEQFF
>TRBJ2-7|TRBD1|few|TRBV4-2
TGTGCCAGCAGCCAAGGGACAGGAAGGGTCGGAGAGCAGTACTTC
CASSQGTGRVGEQYF
>TRBJ2-1|.|.|TRBV7-9
TGTGCCAGCAGCTTATCTGGGGGCGTGGGCTACAATGAGCAGTTCTTC
CASSLSGGVGYNEQFF
>TRBJ1-5|TRBD1|few|TRBV6-2/TRBV6-3
TGTGCCAGCAGGTGGGGACAGGGGGCAAATCAGCCCCAGCATTTT
CASRWGQGANQPQHF
>TRBJ2-5|.|few|TRBV7-3
TGTGCCAGCAGCTTCTCGGGACATTTAGAGACCCAGTACTTC
CASSFSGHLETQYF
>TRBJ2-1|.|.|TRBV20-1
TGCAGTGCTAGACCCCACCCCCGGACAGTCCTGGATGAGCAGTTCTTC
CSARPHPRTVLDEQFF
>TRBJ2-3|TRBD2|.|TRBV20-1
TGCAGTGCTAGAGACCGAGCGGGAGACACAGATACGCAGTATTTT
CSARDRAGDTDTQYF
>TRBJ2-5|.|few|TRBV5-1
TGCGCCAGCAGCTTGGGAGGAGGGGACGAGACCCAGTACTTC
CASSLGGGDETQYF
>TRBJ1-3|.|.|TRBV6-5
TGTGCCAGCAGTTCCACGGGCGTTAGCTCTGGAAACACCATATATTTT
CASSSTGVSSGNTIYF
>TRBJ2-3|TRBD2|many|TRBV28
TGTGCCAGCAGTTTAGCGGGAGACCCCACAGATACGCAGTATTTT
CASSLAGDPTDTQYF
>TRBJ2-1|TRBD2|.|TRBV6-4
TGTGCCAGCAATCCGACTAGCGGGGGCCCTTACAATGAGCAGTTCTTC
CASNPTSGGPYNEQFF
>TRBJ1-5|.|.|TRBV12-3/TRBV12-4
TGTGCCAGCAGTTTAGCCCCCAACCTCATTCAGCCCCAGCATTTT
CASSLAPNLIQPQHF
>TRBJ2-7|TRBD2|.|TRBV6-5
TGTGCCAGCAGTTACAAGGGCGGGAGGGGCTACGAGCAGTACTTC
CASSYKGGRGYEQYF
>TRBJ1-6|.|few|TRBV6-5
TGTGCCAGCAGTTACTCGGGTGGTGCCGGGGGCCATTCACCCCTCCACTTT
CASSYSGGAGGHSPLHF
>TRBJ2-5|.|few|TRBV4-2
TGTGCCAGCAGCCAAGATGGTGGGGGTACTGGGGAGACCCAGTACTTC
CASSQDGGGTGETQYF
>TRBJ2-7|TRBD2|many|TRBV3-1
TGTGCCAGCAGCCAAGCCCTGGCGGGGGACTACGAGCAGTACTTC
CASSQALAGDYEQYF
>TRBJ1-1|.|many|TRBV12-3/TRBV12-4
.
CASSFLAGASNTEAFF
>TRBJ1-2|.|few|TRBV6-1
TGTGCCAGCAGACCGCGTTCTAACTATGGCTACACCTTC
CASRPRSNYGYTF
>TRBJ2-1|.|.|TRBV20-1
TGCAGTGCAGTCGAGCGACAGGTCCGGAATGAGCAGTTCTTC
CSAVERQVRNEQFF
>TRBJ2-7|.|.|TRBV18
TGTGCCAGCCGAATTGGGGGGTTTAACGAGCAGTACTTC
CASRIGGFNEQYF
>TRBJ2-2|.|.|TRBV5-1
TGCGCCAGCAGCTTTAACGGACGGGAATTGAACACCGGGGAGCTGTTTTTT
CASSFNGRELNTGELFF
>TRBJ2-7|.|.|TRBV29-1
TGCAGCGTTGGGGCTAACTACGAGCAGTACTTC
CSVGANYEQYF
>TRBJ1-2|.|.|TRBV30
TGTGCCTGGACCCAGGGGACTCCGGGCTACACCTTC
CAWTQGTPGYTF
>TRBJ1-5|TRBD1|.|TRBV6-1
TGTGCCAGCAGGACAGGGGGTTACAATCAGCCCCAGCATTTT
CASRTGGYNQPQHF
>TRBJ1-4|.|.|TRBV21-1
TGTGCCAGCAGCTCCCCCGGGGGGCGGGGAACTAATGAAAAACTGTTTTTT
CASSSPGGRGTNEKLFF
>TRBJ1-6|.|.|TRBV3-1
TGTGCCAGCAGCCACCATACGGAGACACCCCTCCACTTT
CASSHHTETPLHF
>TRBJ2-2|TRBD1|few|TRBV13
TGTGCCAGCAGCCCCGACAGGGAGAACACCGGGGAGCTGTTTTTT
CASSPDRENTGELFF
>TRBJ2-3|.|many|TRBV4-3
TGCGCCAGCAGCCAACGGAAAGCAGATACGCAGTATTTT
CASSQRKADTQYF
>TRBJ2-1|TRBD1|few|TRBV28
TGTGCCAGCAGTTTAGGACAGGTTAGAAATGAGCAGTTCTTC
CASSLGQVRNEQFF
>TRBJ2-3|TRBD1|few|TRBV15
TGTGCCACCAGCAGGGGGACAGGGGTCGCCGGCACAGATACGCAGTATTTT
CATSRGTGVAGTDTQYF
>TRBJ2-3|.|.|TRBV4-2
TGTGCCAGCAGCCAAGGTGTGTCCCTCAATGGGGCAGATACGCAGTATTTT
CASSQGVSLNGADTQYF
>TRBJ2-1|.|few|TRBV5-1
TGCGCCAGCAGCTTGGAGGTACACAATGAGCAGTTCTTC
CASSLEVHNEQFF
>TRBJ1-5|.|few|TRBV6-1
TGTGCCAGCAGCCCCGTTCAGTTCAATCAGCCCCAGCATTTT
CASSPVQFNQPQHF
>TRBJ2-3|TRBD1|few|TRBV24-1
TGTGCCACCAGTGACCCCCGACAGGGGAGGCCAGATACGCAGTATTTT
CATSDPRQGRPDTQYF
>TRBJ2-5|.|few|TRBV9
TGTGCCAGCAGCGTAGATTTCGGAAGGGAGACCCAGTACTTC
CASSVDFGRETQYF
>TRBJ2-1|.|few|TRBV7-7
TGTGCTAGCAGCTCCGATATGAGGGGTGAGCAGTTCTTC
CASSSDMRGEQFF
>TRBJ2-5|.|few|TRBV18
TGTGCCAGCTCACCCGATTTCGAAGAGACCCAGTACTTC
CASSPDFEETQYF
>TRBJ2-5|.|.|TRBV20-1
TGCAGTGCTAGAGATCCCCGAATAGGAGGAGAGACCCAGTACTTC
CSARDPRIGGETQYF
>TRBJ2-4|.|.|TRBV6-2/TRBV6-3
TGTGCCAGCAGCCCCCTAGGCAAAAACATTCAGTACTTC
CASSPLGKNIQYF
>TRBJ2-3|.|.|TRBV6-1
TGTGCCAGCAGCGCGATGGGGGGGCGCACAGATACGCAGTATTTT
CASSAMGGRTDTQYF
>TRBJ2-7|TRBD1|.|TRBV5-6
TGTGCCAGCTTTTTAGGGACAGACTACGAGCAGTACTTC
CASFLGTDYEQYF
>TRBJ2-1|.|.|TRBV20-1
TGCTGTGCTAGAGATCTCCAGGCGAAAAGCTCCTACAATGAGCAGTTCTTC
CCARDLQAKSSYNEQFF
>TRBJ1-1|.|many|TRBV7-2
TGTGCCAGCAGCTGGGCAGAGAACACTGAAGCTTTCTTT
CASSWAENTEAFF
>TRBJ2-7|TRBD2|few|TRBV3-1
TGTGCCAGCAGCCAAGATTCTAGCGGGAGTCTAAACGAGCAGTACTTC
CASSQDSSGSLNEQYF
>TRBJ1-4|.|.|TRBV20-1
TGCTCCACAGGGTTAGCTAATGAAAAACTGTTTTTT
CSTGLANEKLFF